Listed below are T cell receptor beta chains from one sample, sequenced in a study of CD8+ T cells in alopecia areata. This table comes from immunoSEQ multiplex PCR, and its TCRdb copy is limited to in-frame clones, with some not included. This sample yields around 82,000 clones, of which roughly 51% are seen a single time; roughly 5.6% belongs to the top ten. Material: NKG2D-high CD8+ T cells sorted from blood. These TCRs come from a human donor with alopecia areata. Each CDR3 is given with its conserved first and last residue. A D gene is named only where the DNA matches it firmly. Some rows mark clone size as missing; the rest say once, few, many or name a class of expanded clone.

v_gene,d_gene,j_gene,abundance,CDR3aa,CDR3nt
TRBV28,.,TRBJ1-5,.,CASSFSRGGYQPQHF,TGTGCCAGCAGTTTCTCCAGGGGAGGCTATCAGCCCCAGCATTTT
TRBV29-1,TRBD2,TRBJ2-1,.,CSVTSGISGEQFF,TGCAGCGTTACTAGCGGGATATCTGGGGAGCAGTTCTTC
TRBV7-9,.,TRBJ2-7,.,CASSHPAVSTKYEQYF,TGTGCCAGCAGCCACCCCGCCGTCTCCACCAAGTACGAGCAGTACTTC
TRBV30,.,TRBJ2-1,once,CAWGATSYNEQFF,TGTGCCTGGGGAGCGACTTCCTACAATGAGCAGTTCTTC
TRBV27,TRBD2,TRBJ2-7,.,CASSPREGLYEQYF,TGTGCCAGCAGTCCAAGGGAGGGACTATACGAGCAGTACTTC
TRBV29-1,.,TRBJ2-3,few,CSVVVANTDTQYF,TGCAGCGTTGTTGTGGCTAACACAGATACGCAGTATTTT
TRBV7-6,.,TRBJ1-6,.,CASSARGSSPLHF,TGTGCCAGCAGCGCTAGAGGATCTTCACCCCTCCACTTT
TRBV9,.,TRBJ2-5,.,CASSVGGQQETQYF,TGTGCCAGCAGCGTGGGGGGACAGCAAGAGACCCAGTACTTC
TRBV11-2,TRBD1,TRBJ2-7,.,CASMLTGGDEQYF,TGTGCCAGCATGCTGACAGGGGGCGATGAGCAGTACTTC
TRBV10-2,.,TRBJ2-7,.,CASSEGDQMTYEQYF,TGCGCCAGCAGTGAGGGGGACCAAATGACCTACGAGCAGTACTTC
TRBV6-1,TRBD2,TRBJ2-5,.,CASSEWLAEQETQYF,TGTGCCAGCAGTGAGTGGCTAGCGGAACAAGAGACCCAGTACTTC
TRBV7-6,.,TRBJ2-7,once,CASSLESGFEQYF,TGTGCCAGCAGCTTAGAATCAGGGTTTGAGCAGTACTTC
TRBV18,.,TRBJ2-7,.,CASSPADPSYEQYF,TGTGCCAGCTCACCGGCGGACCCTTCCTACGAGCAGTACTTC
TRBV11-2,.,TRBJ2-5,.,CASSFLETQYF,TGTGCCAGCAGCTTCCTCGAGACCCAGTACTTC
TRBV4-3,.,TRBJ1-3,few,CASSQGVGSGNTIYF,TGCGCCAGCAGCCAAGGTGTTGGGTCGGGAAACACCATATATTTT
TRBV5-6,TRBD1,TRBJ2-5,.,CASSSGTAFETQYF,TGTGCCAGCAGCTCCGGGACAGCCTTTGAGACCCAGTACTTC
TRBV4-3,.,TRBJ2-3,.,CASSPEVADTDTQYF,TGCGCCAGCAGCCCCGAGGTAGCGGACACAGATACGCAGTATTTT
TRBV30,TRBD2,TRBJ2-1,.,CAWIGFSGSSYNEQFF,TGTGCCTGGATCGGTTTTAGCGGGAGCTCCTACAATGAGCAGTTCTTC
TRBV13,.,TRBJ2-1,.,CASSLGLNNEQFF,TGTGCCAGCAGCTTAGGTCTCAACAATGAGCAGTTCTTC
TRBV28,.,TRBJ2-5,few,CASSPPGGRETQYF,TGTGCCAGCAGTCCCCCAGGGGGGCGAGAGACCCAGTACTTC
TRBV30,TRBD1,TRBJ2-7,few,CAWSPGTGRWYEQYF,TGTGCCTGGAGTCCCGGGACAGGGAGATGGTACGAGCAGTACTTC
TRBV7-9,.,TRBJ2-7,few,CASSLTDAYEQYF,TGTGCCAGCAGCTTAACAGACGCCTACGAGCAGTACTTC
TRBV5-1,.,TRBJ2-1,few,CASSGGGNEQFF,TGCGCCAGCAGCGGAGGAGGGAATGAGCAGTTCTTC
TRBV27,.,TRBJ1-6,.,CASSLLASPLHF,TGTGCCAGCAGTTTATTGGCTTCACCCCTCCACTTT
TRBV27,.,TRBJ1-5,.,CASSLSSDDNQPQHF,TGTGCCAGCAGTTTATCGTCAGACGATAATCAGCCCCAGCATTTT
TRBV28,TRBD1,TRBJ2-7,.,CASSLKTGRICEQYF,TGTGCCAGCAGTCTAAAGACAGGGAGAATCTGCGAGCAGTACTTC
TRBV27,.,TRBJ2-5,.,CASSSRGRETQYF,TGTGCCAGCAGTTCCAGGGGAAGAGAGACCCAGTACTTC
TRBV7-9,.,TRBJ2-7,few,CASSDPGAYEQYF,TGTGCCAGCAGCGATCCGGGGGCCTACGAGCAGTACTTC
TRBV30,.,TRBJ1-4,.,CAWSSTEGNEKLFF,TGTGCCTGGAGTTCGACCGAGGGGAATGAAAAACTGTTTTTT
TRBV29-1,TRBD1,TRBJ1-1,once,CSAHLRQGDTSDTEAFF,TGCAGCGCTCACCTTCGACAGGGGGACACTTCGGACACTGAAGCTTTCTTT
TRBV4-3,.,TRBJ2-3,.,CASSESLPDTQYF,TGCGCCAGCAGCGAATCCCTCCCGGATACGCAGTATTTT
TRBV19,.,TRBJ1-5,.,CASSMSEWPQHF,TGTGCCAGTAGTATGAGTGAATGGCCCCAGCATTTT
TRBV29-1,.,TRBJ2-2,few,CSVERDYTGELFF,TGCAGCGTTGAACGGGATTACACCGGGGAGCTGTTTTTT
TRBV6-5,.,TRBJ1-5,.,CASSYSNSGQPQHF,TGTGCCAGCAGTTACTCGAACAGCGGCCAGCCCCAGCATTTT
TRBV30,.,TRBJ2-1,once,CAWTLSAGDEQFF,TGTGCCTGGACCCTGTCCGCCGGGGACGAGCAGTTCTTC
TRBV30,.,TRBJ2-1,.,CAWSSQQGTYNEQFF,TGTGCCTGGAGTTCCCAACAGGGAACCTACAATGAGCAGTTCTTC
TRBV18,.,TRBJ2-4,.,CASSPDRGLAKNIQYF,TGTGCCAGCTCACCTGACCGAGGCCTAGCCAAAAACATTCAGTACTTC
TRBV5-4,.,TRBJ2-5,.,CASSLRGVLETQYF,TGTGCCAGCAGCTTGCGAGGGGTGTTGGAGACCCAGTACTTC
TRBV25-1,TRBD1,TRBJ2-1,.,CASSGTGGYNEQFF,TGTGCCAGCAGTGGGACAGGGGGTTACAATGAGCAGTTCTTC
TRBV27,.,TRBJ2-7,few,CASSLGAGEGYEQYF,TGTGCCAGCAGTTTAGGGGCCGGGGAAGGCTACGAGCAGTACTTC
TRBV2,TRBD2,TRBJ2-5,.,CASSPGGRAAQYF,TGTGCCAGCAGCCCGGGGGGGCGCGCGGCCCAGTACTTC
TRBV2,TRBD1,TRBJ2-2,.,CASTGQGGTGELFF,TGTGCCAGCACCGGACAGGGTGGGACCGGGGAGCTGTTTTTT
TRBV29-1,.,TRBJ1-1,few,CSGLWGTEAFF,TGCAGCGGTTTGTGGGGAACTGAAGCTTTCTTT
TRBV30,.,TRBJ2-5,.,CAWSGTGGGETQYF,TGTGCCTGGAGTGGGACAGGCGGGGGGGAGACCCAGTACTTC
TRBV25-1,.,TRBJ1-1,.,CASSEAAEAFF,TGTGCCAGCAGTGAGGCAGCTGAAGCTTTCTTT
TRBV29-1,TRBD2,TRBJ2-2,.,CSAYTSGNTGELFF,TGCAGCGCTTACACTAGCGGAAACACCGGGGAGCTGTTTTTT
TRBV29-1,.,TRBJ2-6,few,CSVEVDSTGANVLTF,TGCAGCGTTGAAGTAGACAGTACTGGGGCCAACGTCCTGACTTTC
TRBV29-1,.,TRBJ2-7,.,CSVGGGSSYEQYF,TGCAGCGTTGGTGGTGGGAGCTCCTACGAGCAGTACTTC
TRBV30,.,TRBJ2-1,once,CAWIFAGQQFF,TGTGCCTGGATATTCGCGGGCCAGCAGTTCTTC
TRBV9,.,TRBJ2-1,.,CASSGNRDLKGVDEQFF,TGTGCCAGCAGCGGAAACAGGGATCTAAAGGGAGTCGATGAGCAGTTCTTC
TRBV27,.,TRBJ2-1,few,CASSLRGGGNEQFF,TGTGCCAGCAGTTTAAGAGGAGGGGGGAATGAGCAGTTCTTC
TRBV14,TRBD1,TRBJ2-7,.,CASSQLAGTGTYEQYF,TGTGCCAGCAGCCAACTTGCCGGGACAGGAACCTACGAGCAGTACTTC
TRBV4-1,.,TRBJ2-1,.,CASSQPTNEQFF,TGCGCCAGCAGCCAACCAACAAATGAGCAGTTCTTC
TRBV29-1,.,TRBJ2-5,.,CSVDGLKTQYF,TGCAGCGTTGACGGGTTAAAGACCCAGTACTTC
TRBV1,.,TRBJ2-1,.,CTSSQPTRPGNEQFF,TGCACCAGCAGCCAACCAACCCGGCCTGGGAATGAGCAGTTCTTC
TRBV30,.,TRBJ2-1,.,CAWSVLGGDYNEQFF,TGTGCCTGGAGTGTACTCGGGGGAGACTACAATGAGCAGTTCTTC
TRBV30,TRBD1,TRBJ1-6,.,CAWRETGGGYNSPLHF,TGTGCCTGGAGGGAGACAGGGGGCGGGTATAATTCACCCCTCCACTTT
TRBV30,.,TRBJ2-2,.,CAWSPQIHLFTGELFF,TGTGCCTGGAGCCCACAAATACATCTTTTTACCGGGGAGCTGTTTTTT
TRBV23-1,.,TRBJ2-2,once,CASKSQKRAGELFF,TGCGCCAGCAAGAGCCAGAAGCGGGCCGGGGAGCTGTTTTTT